One sample yielded the 30 T cell receptor beta chains listed below, sequenced in a study of cytomegalovirus exposure and HLA in healthy donors. Sequencing was performed with immunoSEQ multiplex PCR; in TCRdb, only in-frame clones are kept and a portion is missing. In the table there are more than 85,000 clones, over 85% of which are singletons. The sequencing sample was made of PBMCs. These receptors originate from a woman in her late teens or twenties in good health and CMV-seronegative.

The chain recombines TRBV11-3 with TRBJ2-2; D remains unclear. CDR1 SGHNT and CDR2 YENEEA come from the germline V gene. There are 15 residues in the CDR3. Between the trimmed V and J ends, which lost 0 bases and 3 bases, there was a span of 8 bases. The CDR3 spells CASSLDSSYTGELFF. The CDR3 bases are TGTGCCAGCAGCTTAGACTCCTCGTACACCGGGGAGCTGTTTTTT.

The chain combines TRBV27 with TRBJ1-5; tentative D call: TRBD1 (5 bases). The germline CDR1 and CDR2 sequences are MNHEY and SMNVEV (reference sequence). The CDR3 loop spans 14 amino acids. Trimming shortened V by 3 bases and J by 7 bases, and 13 bases separated the two germline ends. The CDR3 DNA reads TGTGCCAGCAGTTTCAGGGCGGTTCAGCAGCCCCAGCATTTT. This sequence encodes CASSFRAVQQPQHF.

The rearrangement joins TRBV21-1 to TRBJ1-6. TRBV21-1 is deemed a pseudogene. This CDR3 is built from 17 residues. The chain's CDR3 is CASSTLNSGAYNSPLHF. The DNA for the CDR3 is TGTGCCAGCAGCACCCTCAACTCCGGGGCCTATAATTCACCCCTCCACTTT.

The V gene is TRBV18, the J gene TRBJ1-3, with a tentative D call TRBD1 (5 bases). V lost 3 bases to trimming and J lost 8 bases, with 14 bases between them. This CDR3 is 14 amino acids long. Germline lookup yields CDR1 KGHSH and CDR2 LQKENI. Here the CDR3 DNA reads TGTGCCAGCTCACCGGGCGGAGGGGCTGACACCATATATTTT. This encodes CASSPGGGADTIYF.

The V and J genes are TRBV15 and TRBJ1-4, with D maybe TRBD1 (5 bases). Germline V gene data show CDR1 as LNHNV and CDR2 as YYDKDF (reference sequence). This CDR3 has 15 amino acids. Trimming pared 0 bases from V and 3 bases from J, leaving 8 bases between. The CDR3: CATSRDRGANEKLFF. The CDR3 DNA sequence: TGTGCCACCAGCAGAGATCGGGGGGCTAATGAAAAACTGTTTTTT.

This chain links TRBV5-6 with TRBJ2-5; D may be TRBD2 (6 bases). Germline lookup yields CDR1 SGHDT and CDR2 YYEEEE. This CDR3 comprises 15 residues. V was cut by 0 bases and J by 2 bases, with 11 bases left in between. The chain's CDR3 is CASSLVGTPQETQYF. In nucleotides, the CDR3 is TGTGCCAGCAGCTTGGTGGGGACTCCGCAAGAGACCCAGTACTTC.

This chain links TRBV10-2 with TRBJ2-7; D might be TRBD2 (6 bases). Deletions cut 3 bases from V and 2 bases from J, with 20 bases between. Germline V gene data show CDR1 as WSHSY and CDR2 as SAAADI. The CDR3 loop spans 17 amino acids. The DNA for the CDR3 is TGCGCCAGCAGTGATGCCTTTCTAGCGAGTCCCACCTACGAGCAGTACTTC. This translates into CASSDAFLASPTYEQYF.

The V call is TRBV11-2, the J call TRBJ1-6; D ambiguous. V lost 2 bases to trimming and J lost 13 bases, with 21 bases between them. The germline V gene encodes CDR1 SGHAT and CDR2 FQNNGV. The CDR3 has 16 amino acids. This CDR3 is CASSLQLGSSGAPLHF. For the CDR3, the DNA is TGTGCCAGCAGCTTACAGCTAGGGAGCTCCGGCGCCCCCCTCCACTTT.

This sequence joins TRBV7-2 and TRBJ2-7; TRBD1 agrees at 10 bases. The CDR3 length is 16 residues. V lost 2 bases to trimming and J lost 1 base; unmatched junction nucleotides: 5. The germline V gene has CDR1 SGHTA and CDR2 FQGNSA. CDR3: CASSLSWDRGSYEQYF. Here the CDR3 DNA reads TGTGCCAGCAGCTTAAGCTGGGACAGGGGATCCTACGAGCAGTACTTC.

This chain uses TRBV10-1 with TRBJ2-1; 7 bases are shared with TRBD2. The CDR3 totals 18 residues. V was clipped by 4 bases and J by 3 bases; unmatched bases: 15. Looked up from germline, CDR1 is WNHNN and CDR2 is SYGVQD (reference sequence). The CDR3, as DNA: TGCGCCAGCAGTGGTCTAGCGGCCCCCCCCTCACTCTACAATGAGCAGTTCTTC. Protein sequence: CASSGLAAPPSLYNEQFF.

The CDR3 region has the DNA TGTGCCAGCAGTCTCGAGGGAGGTTTCTACGAGCAGTACTTC. It encodes CASSLEGGFYEQYF. V and J are TRBV25-1 and TRBJ2-7; a weak D match, TRBD2 (6 bases). With 5 bases removed from V and 3 bases from J, the gap between germline ends came to 14 bases. The CDR3 is 14 residues long. Germline CDR1 is MGHDK and CDR2 is SYGVNS.

The genes are TRBV9 and TRBJ1-2; 9 bases map to TRBD1. The CDR3 totals 16 residues. V was pared by 3 bases and J by 5 bases, with 11 bases of the junction left unmatched. The germline V gene has CDR1 SGDLS and CDR2 YYNGEE. The CDR3 bases are TGTGCCAGCAGCGCTCCGGCGGGGACAGGGAGGTATGGCTACACCTTC. It yields the protein CASSAPAGTGRYGYTF.

V usage is TRBV2 and J usage is TRBJ2-2; 10 bases map to TRBD2. This CDR3 is built from 15 residues. V lost 4 bases and J lost 6; bases outside the gene matches: 5. CDR1 and CDR2 (germline): SNHLY, FYNNEI. The CDR3 here is CASSVQRGGAGELFF. The CDR3 nucleotides read TGTGCCAGCAGTGTCCAGCGGGGGGGCGCCGGGGAGCTGTTTTTT.

This clone was observed a single time. The V and J genes are TRBV27 and TRBJ2-1, with TRBD2 matching 9 bases. The CDR3 sequence is 15 residues long. Germline-derived CDR1 and CDR2 are MNHEY and SMNVEV (reference sequence). V was clipped by 1 base and J by 9 bases; unmatched bases: 7. Here the CDR3 reads CASSLWPSGALEQFF. In DNA, the CDR3 is TGTGCCAGCAGTTTATGGCCTAGCGGGGCTCTTGAGCAGTTCTTC.

This chain links TRBV27 with TRBJ1-2, with D perhaps TRBD1 (5 bases). The CDR3 is 15 residues long. In germline, CDR1 is MNHEY, CDR2 SMNVEV (reference sequence). Trimming took off 2 bases at V and 6 bases at J, with 16 bases between the two ends. DNA of the CDR3: TGTGCCAGCAGTTTAAGTTTTTCAGGGTCCCATGGCTACACCTTC. Its protein is CASSLSFSGSHGYTF.

This sequence joins TRBV5-1 and TRBJ2-5; 15 nucleotides line up with TRBD2. Germline V gives CDR1 SGHRS, CDR2 YFSETQ. This CDR3 is 17 amino acids long. Trimming cost V 4 bases and J 0 bases; bases outside gene matches: 4. This chain's CDR3 is CASSQGLAGGYQETQYF. The CDR3 coding sequence is TGCGCCAGCAGCCAAGGACTAGCGGGAGGGTACCAAGAGACCCAGTACTTC.

The chain links TRBV5-1 to TRBJ1-2, with D perhaps TRBD1 (6 bases). Germline values: CDR1 SGHRS, CDR2 YFSETQ. The CDR3 extends over 19 amino acids. Trimming removed 4 bases at V and 3 bases at J, with 28 bases between. CDR3 sequence reads: CASSHGKGDILPYYYGYTF. The CDR3 DNA reads TGCGCCAGCAGCCACGGAAAAGGGGACATCCTTCCCTATTACTATGGCTACACCTTC.

This clone was seen a single time. The chain carries TRBV4-2 and TRBJ1-2; a weak D match, TRBD1 (6 bases). V gave up 0 bases and J gave up 13 bases, with 21 bases separating them. This CDR3 is built from 15 residues. Germline V gene lookup returns CDR1 LGHNA and CDR2 YNFKEQ. CDR3 bases: TGTGCCAGCAGCCAAGACAACCAGGGGTATATGGCTTGCACCTTC. Amino acid sequence: CASSQDNQGYMACTF.

The chain carries TRBV7-9 and TRBJ2-5, with a possible D match to TRBD1 (6 bases). The CDR3 totals 15 residues. The V gene's germline CDR1 is SEHNR and CDR2 FQNEAQ (reference sequence). Trimming pared 5 bases from V and 4 bases from J, leaving 17 bases between. The chain's CDR3 is CASSPLRQDRETQYF. The CDR3 DNA reads TGTGCCAGCAGCCCTTTAAGACAGGACCGAGAGACCCAGTACTTC.

This clone has a single count. This chain uses TRBV21-1 with TRBJ1-5. TRBV21-1 has pseudogene status. This CDR3 has 15 residues. Written as DNA, the CDR3 is TGTGCCAGCAGCAAAGGGGAGAGGGTATATCAGCCCCAGCATTTT. Residues: CASSKGERVYQPQHF.

The chain has TRBV4-2 and TRBJ2-4, with TRBD2 matching 11 bases. Germline CDR1 reads LGHNA; CDR2 reads YNFKEQ. This CDR3 spans 19 amino acids. J gave up 0 bases and V 0 bases, and 7 bases lay outside the gene matches. The CDR3 region is CASSQDPSGGILAKNIQYF. Written as DNA, the CDR3 is TGTGCCAGCAGCCAAGACCCTAGCGGGGGGATACTAGCCAAAAACATTCAGTACTTC.

This chain links TRBV14 with TRBJ1-1; D possibly corresponds to TRBD1 (5 bases). V lost 6 bases and J 1 base, leaving 12 bases between the germline ends. The CDR3 runs to 14 residues. Per germline, CDR1 SGHDN and CDR2 FVKESK. CDR3 sequence (DNA): TGTGCCAGCAGGCCCCAAAGGGGGAACACTGAAGCTTTCTTT. This translates into CASRPQRGNTEAFF.

The J gene is TRBJ1-4, the V gene TRBV11-2; 7 bases agree with TRBD1. The J segment lost 10 bases and the V segment lost 5 bases, leaving 10 bases of the junction unmatched. Germline loops: CDR1 SGHAT, CDR2 FQNNGV. This CDR3 comprises 14 residues. The CDR3 protein is CASSPGGSGGKLFF. For the CDR3, the DNA is TGTGCCAGCAGCCCAGGGGGATCTGGGGGAAAACTGTTTTTT.

The V and J genes are TRBV9 and TRBJ2-1, with a weak D call TRBD2 (6 bases). Trimming stripped 4 bases from V and 9 bases from J, with 11 bases between. The CDR3 has 12 amino acids. Germline V gene lookup returns CDR1 SGDLS and CDR2 YYNGEE. This CDR3 is CASSPAGTEQFF. For the CDR3, the DNA is TGTGCCAGCAGCCCAGCGGGTACTGAGCAGTTCTTC.

This chain connects TRBV10-3 to TRBJ1-2; D not certain. The length of the CDR3 is 12 residues. From germline, CDR1 is ENHRY and CDR2 SYGVKD. Trimming stripped 4 bases from V and 4 bases from J, with 7 bases between. DNA of the CDR3: TGTGCCATCAGTGCCAGTATCTATGGCTACACCTTC. Protein sequence: CAISASIYGYTF.

V and J are TRBV5-1 and TRBJ2-7; D remains ambiguous. Trimming removed 2 bases at V and 7 bases at J, with 10 bases between. Germline CDR1 and CDR2: SGHRS and YFSETQ. This CDR3 is 12 amino acids long. The CDR3 reads CASSLRWSEQYF. The CDR3 nucleotides read TGCGCCAGCAGCTTACGGTGGTCAGAGCAGTACTTC. The whole variable domain, remainder taken from reference TRBV5-1 and TRBJ2-7, is KAGVTQTPRYLIKTRGQQVTLSCSPISGHRSVSWYQQTPGQGLQFLFEYFSETQRNKGNFPGRFSGRQFSNSRSEMNVSTLELGDSALYLCASSLRWSEQYFGPGTRLTVT.

This chain uses TRBV28 with TRBJ1-2; 9 nucleotides align to TRBD1. With V trimmed by 4 bases and J by 3 bases, 6 bases remained unmatched. The CDR3 extends over 15 amino acids. Germline loops: CDR1 MDHEN, CDR2 SYDVKM. CDR3 nucleotide sequence: TGTGCCAGCAGTTCCCCGGGACAGGGATACTATGGCTACACCTTC. Translated, it gives CASSSPGQGYYGYTF.

The rearrangement joins TRBV2 to TRBJ1-6; the match to TRBD1 covers 10 bases. CDR3 size: 17 residues. Trimming cost V 2 bases and J 8 bases; bases outside gene matches: 9. Germline V lookup: CDR1 SNHLY, CDR2 FYNNEI. The CDR3 protein is CASSERGQGMVDSPLHF. In DNA form, the CDR3 reads TGTGCCAGCAGTGAAAGGGGACAGGGGATGGTGGATTCACCCCTCCACTTT. Full variable domain (outside the CDR3, taken from reference TRBV2 and TRBJ1-6): EPEVTQTPSHQVTQMGQEVILRCVPISNHLYFYWYRQILGQKVEFLVSFYNNEISEKSEIFDDQFSVERPDGSNFTLKIRSTKLEDSAMYFCASSERGQGMVDSPLHFGNGTRLTVT.

The chain couples TRBV7-2 to TRBJ1-2; D is ambiguous. The CDR3 has 14 amino acids. The V and J ends lost 6 bases and 2 bases respectively, with 13 bases between them. CDR1 and CDR2 from the germline V gene are SGHTA and FQGNSA. CDR3 in amino acids: CASSQTYSNYGYTF. For the CDR3, the DNA is TGTGCCAGCAGTCAAACGTACAGCAACTATGGCTACACCTTC.

V is TRBV19 and J is TRBJ2-7, with 10 bases that match TRBD1. The CDR3 covers 15 residues. Germline V gene data show CDR1 as LNHDA and CDR2 as SQIVND (reference sequence). V shed 3 bases, J shed 4 bases, and the junction held 6 bases outside the gene matches. Here the CDR3 DNA reads TGTGCCAGTAGTATCCCGACAGGGGGCAGTTACGAGCAGTACTTC. This encodes CASSIPTGGSYEQYF.